This T cell receptor beta chain was recorded in a study of cytomegalovirus exposure and HLA in healthy donors. CDR3 length: 15 residues. V lost 1 base and J lost 7, with 12 bases in between. The germline V gene encodes CDR1 SGHDT and CDR2 YYEEEE. With respect to this clone: The antigen is not known.

The PCR was carried out with 60 Vbeta primers and 13 Jbeta primers. Source study methods: Counted up in a later analysis, unique TCR beta chains came to 60 million to 95 million, with some 11 million shared. Measured with immunoSEQ multiplex PCR; TCRdb has only the in-frame clones, and not every one. V and J calls and clone size are given by that table; D and trimming were obtained from the DNA. The table lists approximately 140,000 clones, around 84% of them singletons. Findings of the study overall: In a later analysis, CMV-associated beta chains were mostly HLA-associated, it appeared. Later genetic work tied a missense DCLRE1C variant to beta-chain V and J trimming. Under in vitro conditions, three CMV-associated chains were confirmed as specific for CMV antigens.

Sequencing was carried out using PBMCs. This sequence joins TRBV5-6 and TRBJ1-6, with D maybe TRBD1 (5 bases). The sequence came from a middle-aged man in good health and CMV-seronegative. For the CDR3, the DNA is TGTGCCAGCAGCTTGCGGACATCGACCAATTCACCCCTCCACTTT. Protein sequence: CASSLRTSTNSPLHF.